These 6 T cell receptor beta chains came from one sample sequenced in a study of blood T cells in healthy people across ages. A second PCR, run for roughly 7 to 12 cycles, used a sample-barcoded 5' primer plus a J-beta primer mix. MiXCR, run by TCRdb on the 5' RACE reads, gives a single entry per CDR3 protein. This table holds 1,500,000 or so distinct CDR3 sequences, approximately 43% found once. The sample taken for sequencing was blood. These receptors were taken from a young woman in good health.

This clonotype was counted a single time. This sequence joins TRBV4-2 and TRBJ1-6; D is unclear. The V gene's germline CDR1 is LGHNA and CDR2 YNFKEQ. This CDR3 is built from 20 residues. The V end lost 2 bases, the J end lost 1 base, and 21 bases lay between the germline ends. In nucleotides, the CDR3 is TGTGCCAGCAGCCAATCCCAGGCCCGGGGTCCGGAGTCCTATAATTCACCCCTCCACTTT. It codes for CASSQSQARGPESYNSPLHF.

This clonotype has just a few counts. The chain links TRBV7-8 to TRBJ1-1; 8 bases align to TRBD1. After removal of 3 bases from V and 6 bases from J, the junction contained 6 bases not matched to a gene. The CDR3 runs to 14 residues. CDR1 and CDR2 (germline): SGHVS, FQNEAQ. CDR3 coding DNA: TGTGCCAGCAGCTTCGCGGACAGGGCCCCTGAAGCTTTCTTT. Protein: CASSFADRAPEAFF. Variable domain in full (rest from reference TRBV7-8 and TRBJ1-1): GAGVSQSPRYKVAKRGQDVALRCDPISGHVSLFWYQQALGQGPEFLTYFQNEAQLDKSGLPSDRFFAERPEGSVSTLKIQRTQQEDSAVYLCASSFADRAPEAFFGQGTRLTVV.

This clonotype came up once. The chain recombines TRBV20-1 with TRBJ2-1; D gene unclear. CDR3 length: 13 amino acids. From germline, CDR1 is DFQATT and CDR2 SNEGSKA (reference sequence). Trimming stripped 6 bases from V and 7 bases from J, with 16 bases between. In DNA, the CDR3 is TGCAGTGCATGGGCGCTTTGGAGTAATGAGCAGTTCTTC. This translates into CSAWALWSNEQFF.

This chain connects TRBV20-1 to TRBJ2-3; D is perhaps TRBD1 or TRBD2 (6 bases each). Germline CDR1 reads DFQATT; CDR2 reads SNEGSKA (reference sequence). V was cut by 3 bases and J by 2 bases, with 15 bases left in between. The CDR3 is 15 amino acids. The CDR3 here is CSASLRGPNTDTQYF. CDR3 DNA sequence: TGCAGTGCTAGTCTACGGGGGCCAAACACAGATACGCAGTATTTT.

This clonotype occurred many times. The chain links TRBV4-1 to TRBJ1-5; no clear D. V was pared by 6 bases and J by 0 bases, with 9 bases between. The germline CDR1 and CDR2 sequences are MGHRA and YSYEKL. This CDR3 spans 14 amino acids. The CDR3 here is CASSAGYSNQPQHF. The CDR3 DNA follows: TGCGCCAGCAGTGCTGGGTATAGCAATCAGCCCCAGCATTTT.

The count of this clonotype is one. This chain uses TRBV12-3 or TRBV12-4 with TRBJ1-5, with unresolved D. The ends were cut back, 2 bases at V and 6 bases at J, with 14 bases in the middle. This CDR3 is 15 amino acids long. The CDR3 DNA is TGTGCCAGCAGTTTATCCTCGGGGTGGGTTCAGCCCCAGCATTTT. The encoded protein is CASSLSSGWVQPQHF.